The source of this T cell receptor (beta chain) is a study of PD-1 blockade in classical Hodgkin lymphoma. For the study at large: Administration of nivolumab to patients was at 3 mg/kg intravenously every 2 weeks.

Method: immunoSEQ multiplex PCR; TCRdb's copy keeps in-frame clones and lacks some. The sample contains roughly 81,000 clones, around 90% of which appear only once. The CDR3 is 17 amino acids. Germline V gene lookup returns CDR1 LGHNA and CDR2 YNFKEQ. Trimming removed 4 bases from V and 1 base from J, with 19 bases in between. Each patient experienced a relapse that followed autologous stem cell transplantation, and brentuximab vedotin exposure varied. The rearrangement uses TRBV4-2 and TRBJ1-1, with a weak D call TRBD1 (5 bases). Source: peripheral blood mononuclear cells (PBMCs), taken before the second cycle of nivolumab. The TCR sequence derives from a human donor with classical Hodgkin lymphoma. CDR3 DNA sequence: TGTGCCAGCAGCCCCCCCAAGTGGAGGAGGGGGAACACTGAAGCTTTCTTT. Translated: CASSPPKWRRGNTEAFF.